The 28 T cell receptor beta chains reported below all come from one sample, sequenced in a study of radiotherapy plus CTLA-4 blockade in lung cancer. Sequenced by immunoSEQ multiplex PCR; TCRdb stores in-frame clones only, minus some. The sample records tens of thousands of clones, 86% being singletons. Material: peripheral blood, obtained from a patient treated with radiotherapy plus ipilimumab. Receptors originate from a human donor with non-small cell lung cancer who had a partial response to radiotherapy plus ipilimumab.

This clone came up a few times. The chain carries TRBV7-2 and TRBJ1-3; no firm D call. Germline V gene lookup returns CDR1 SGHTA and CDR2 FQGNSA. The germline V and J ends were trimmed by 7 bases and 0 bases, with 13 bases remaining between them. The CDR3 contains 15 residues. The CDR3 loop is CASMADSLSGNTIYF. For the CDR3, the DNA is TGTGCCAGCATGGCGGACTCCCTCTCTGGAAACACCATATATTTT.

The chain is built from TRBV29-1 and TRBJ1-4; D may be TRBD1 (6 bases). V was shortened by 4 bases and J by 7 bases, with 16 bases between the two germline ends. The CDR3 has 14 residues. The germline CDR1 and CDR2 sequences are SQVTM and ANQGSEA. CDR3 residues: CSVGRGGRAEKLFF. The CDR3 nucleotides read TGCAGCGTTGGGAGGGGGGGCCGGGCTGAAAAACTGTTTTTT.

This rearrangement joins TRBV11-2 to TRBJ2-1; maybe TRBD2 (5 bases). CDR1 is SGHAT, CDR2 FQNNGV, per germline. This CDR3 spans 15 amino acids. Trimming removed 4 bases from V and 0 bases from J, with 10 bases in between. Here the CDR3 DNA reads TGTGCCAGCAGCTCGGACTCGAGCTCCTACAATGAGCAGTTCTTC. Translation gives CASSSDSSSYNEQFF.

CDR3 in DNA: TGTGCCAGCAGTTTTGACAGGGGAAGCAATCAGCCCCAGCATTTT. This encodes CASSFDRGSNQPQHF. The rearrangement links TRBV2 to TRBJ1-5; 8 bases fit TRBD1. V shed 5 bases and J 1 base; nucleotides not matched to a gene: 4. The germline gives CDR1 SNHLY, CDR2 FYNNEI. This CDR3 has 15 residues.

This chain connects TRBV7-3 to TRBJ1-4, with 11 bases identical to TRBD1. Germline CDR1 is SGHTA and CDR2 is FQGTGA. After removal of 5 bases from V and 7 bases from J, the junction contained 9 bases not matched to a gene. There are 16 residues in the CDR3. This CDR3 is CASSRDRGSLCEKLFF. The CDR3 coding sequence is TGTGCCAGCAGCCGGGACAGGGGGAGTCTATGTGAAAAACTGTTTTTT.

As DNA, the CDR3 is TGTGCCAGCAGTTTATCCCTCTTTGTCTCTGGGGCCAACGTCCTGACTTTC. Its protein is CASSLSLFVSGANVLTF. The V call is TRBV27, the J call TRBJ2-6, with D unresolved. CDR1 and CDR2 (germline): MNHEY, SMNVEV (reference sequence). Trimming cost V 0 bases and J 0 bases, with 9 bases left between them. The CDR3 has 17 amino acids.

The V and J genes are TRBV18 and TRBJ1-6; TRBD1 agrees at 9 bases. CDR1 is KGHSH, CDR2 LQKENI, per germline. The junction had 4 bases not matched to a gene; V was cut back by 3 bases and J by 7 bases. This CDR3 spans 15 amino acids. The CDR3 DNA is TGTGCCAGCTCACCTCAGGGGACAGGGAATTCACCCCTCCACTTT. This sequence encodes CASSPQGTGNSPLHF.

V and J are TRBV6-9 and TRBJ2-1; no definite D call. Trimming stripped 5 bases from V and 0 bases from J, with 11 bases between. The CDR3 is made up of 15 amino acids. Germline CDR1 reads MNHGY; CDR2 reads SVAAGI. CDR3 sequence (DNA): TGTGCCAGCAGTAAACATAGGAGCTCCTACAATGAGCAGTTCTTC. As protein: CASSKHRSSYNEQFF.

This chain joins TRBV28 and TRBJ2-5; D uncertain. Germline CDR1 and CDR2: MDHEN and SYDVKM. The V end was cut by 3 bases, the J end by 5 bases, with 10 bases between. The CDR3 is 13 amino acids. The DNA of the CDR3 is TGTGCCAGCAGTTTGGGTAGGCGGGAGACCCAGTACTTC. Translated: CASSLGRRETQYF.

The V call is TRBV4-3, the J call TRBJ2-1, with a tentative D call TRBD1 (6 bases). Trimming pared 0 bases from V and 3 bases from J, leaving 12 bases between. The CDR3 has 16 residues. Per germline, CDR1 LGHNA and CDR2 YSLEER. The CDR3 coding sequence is TGCGCCAGCAGCCAAGAACCCGGGACAAACTACAATGAGCAGTTCTTC. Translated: CASSQEPGTNYNEQFF.

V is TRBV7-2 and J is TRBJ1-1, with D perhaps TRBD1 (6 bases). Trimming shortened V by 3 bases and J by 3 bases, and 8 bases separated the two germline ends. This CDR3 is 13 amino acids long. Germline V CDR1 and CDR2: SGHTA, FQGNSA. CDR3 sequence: CASSFKGDTEAFF. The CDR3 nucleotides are TGTGCCAGCAGCTTTAAGGGGGACACTGAAGCTTTCTTT.

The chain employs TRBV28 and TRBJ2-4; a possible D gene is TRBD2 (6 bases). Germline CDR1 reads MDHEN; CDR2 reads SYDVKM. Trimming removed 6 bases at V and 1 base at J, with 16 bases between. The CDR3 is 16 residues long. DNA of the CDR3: TGTGCCAGCAGCCCCCCGGAGGGCCGGGCCAAAAACATTCAGTACTTC. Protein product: CASSPPEGRAKNIQYF.

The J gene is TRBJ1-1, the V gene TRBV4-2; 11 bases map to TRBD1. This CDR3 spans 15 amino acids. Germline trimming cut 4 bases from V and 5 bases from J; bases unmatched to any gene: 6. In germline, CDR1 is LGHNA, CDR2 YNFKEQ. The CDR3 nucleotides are TGTGCCAGCAGCCCCGGACAGGGGGCGCTGACTGAAGCTTTCTTT. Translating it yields CASSPGQGALTEAFF.

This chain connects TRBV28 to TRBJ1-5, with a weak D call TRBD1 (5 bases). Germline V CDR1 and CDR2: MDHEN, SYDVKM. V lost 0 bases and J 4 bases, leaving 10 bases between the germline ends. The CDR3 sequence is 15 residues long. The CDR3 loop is CASSLWGGVNQPQHF. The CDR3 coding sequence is TGTGCCAGCAGTTTATGGGGGGGGGTGAATCAGCCCCAGCATTTT.

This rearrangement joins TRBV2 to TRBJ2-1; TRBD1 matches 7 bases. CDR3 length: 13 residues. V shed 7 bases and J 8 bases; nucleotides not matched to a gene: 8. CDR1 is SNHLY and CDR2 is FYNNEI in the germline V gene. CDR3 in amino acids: CASKRQGSYEQFF. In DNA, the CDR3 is TGTGCCAGCAAGAGACAGGGCTCCTATGAGCAGTTCTTC.

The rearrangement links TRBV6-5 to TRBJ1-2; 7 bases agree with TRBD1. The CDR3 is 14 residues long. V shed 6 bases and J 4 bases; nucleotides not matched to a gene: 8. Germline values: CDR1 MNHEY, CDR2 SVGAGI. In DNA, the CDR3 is TGTGCCAGCAGCCCCGGGACAGTTATCTATGGCTACACCTTC. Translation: CASSPGTVIYGYTF.

The CDR3 here is CASSLIRGQETQYF. The CDR3 DNA reads as TGTGCCAGCAGCCTGATCAGGGGTCAAGAGACCCAGTACTTC. The rearrangement uses TRBV7-2 and TRBJ2-5, with D maybe TRBD1 (6 bases). The CDR3 spans 14 residues. CDR1 and CDR2 (germline): SGHTA, FQGNSA. With 5 bases removed from V and 2 bases from J, the gap between germline ends came to 12 bases.

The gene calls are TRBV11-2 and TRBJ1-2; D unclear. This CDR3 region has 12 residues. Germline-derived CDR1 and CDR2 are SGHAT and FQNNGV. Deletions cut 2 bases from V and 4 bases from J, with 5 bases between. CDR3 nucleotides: TGTGCCAGCAGCTTACTACCCTATGGCTACACCTTC. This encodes CASSLLPYGYTF. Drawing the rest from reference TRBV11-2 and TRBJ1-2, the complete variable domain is EAGVAQSPRYKIIEKRQSVAFWCNPISGHATLYWYQQILGQGPKLLIQFQNNGVVDDSQLPKDRFSAERLKGVDSTLKIQPAKLEDSAVYLCASSLLPYGYTFGSGTRLTVV.

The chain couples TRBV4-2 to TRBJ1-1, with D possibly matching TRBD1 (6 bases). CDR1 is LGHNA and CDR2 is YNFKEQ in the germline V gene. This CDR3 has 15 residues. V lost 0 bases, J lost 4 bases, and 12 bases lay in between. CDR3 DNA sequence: TGTGCCAGCAGCCAAGATGGTCCAGGGGCCACTGAAGCTTTCTTT. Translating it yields CASSQDGPGATEAFF.

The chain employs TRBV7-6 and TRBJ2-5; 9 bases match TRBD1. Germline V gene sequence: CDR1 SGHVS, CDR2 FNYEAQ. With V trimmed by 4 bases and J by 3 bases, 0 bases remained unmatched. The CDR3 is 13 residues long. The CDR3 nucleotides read TGTGCCAGCAGCTGGGACAGGGAAGAGACCCAGTACTTC. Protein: CASSWDREETQYF. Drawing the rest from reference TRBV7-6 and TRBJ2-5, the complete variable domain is GAGVSQSPRYKVTKRGQDVALRCDPISGHVSLYWYRQALGQGPEFLTYFNYEAQQDKSGLPNDRFSAERPEGSISTLTIQRTEQRDSAMYRCASSWDREETQYFGPGTRLLVL.

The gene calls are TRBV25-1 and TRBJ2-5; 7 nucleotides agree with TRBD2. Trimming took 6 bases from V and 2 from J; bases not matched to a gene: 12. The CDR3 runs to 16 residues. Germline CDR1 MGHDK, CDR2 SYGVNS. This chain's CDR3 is CASRGGWGGRQETQYF. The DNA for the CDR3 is TGTGCCAGCAGGGGCGGGTGGGGAGGGCGACAAGAGACCCAGTACTTC.

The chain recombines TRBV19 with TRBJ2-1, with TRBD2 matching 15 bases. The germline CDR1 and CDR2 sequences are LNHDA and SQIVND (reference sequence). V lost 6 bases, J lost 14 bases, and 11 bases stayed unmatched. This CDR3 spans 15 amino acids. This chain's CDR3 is CASRRQGLAGGSEFF. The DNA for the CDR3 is TGTGCCAGTAGGCGTCAAGGACTAGCGGGAGGGAGTGAGTTCTTC.

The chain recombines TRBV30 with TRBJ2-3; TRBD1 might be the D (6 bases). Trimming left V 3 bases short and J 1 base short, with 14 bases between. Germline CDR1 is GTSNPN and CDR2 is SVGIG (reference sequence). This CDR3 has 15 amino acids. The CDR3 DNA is TGTGCCTGGAGCTTGGGGGACAAACGCACAGATACGCAGTATTTT. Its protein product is CAWSLGDKRTDTQYF.

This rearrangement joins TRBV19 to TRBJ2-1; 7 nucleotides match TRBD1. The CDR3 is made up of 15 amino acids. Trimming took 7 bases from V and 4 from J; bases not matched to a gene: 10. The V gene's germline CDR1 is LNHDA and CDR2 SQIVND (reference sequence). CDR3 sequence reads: CASKLGQSFYNEQFF. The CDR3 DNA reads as TGTGCCAGTAAGCTGGGACAGTCTTTTTACAATGAGCAGTTCTTC.

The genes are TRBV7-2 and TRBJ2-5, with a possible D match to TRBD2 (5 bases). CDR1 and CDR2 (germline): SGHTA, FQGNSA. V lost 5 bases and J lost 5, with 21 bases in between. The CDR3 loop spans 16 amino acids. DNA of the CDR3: TGTGCCAGCAGCCGCGGAGCACTACGCACGGGGGAGACCCAGTACTTC. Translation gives CASSRGALRTGETQYF.

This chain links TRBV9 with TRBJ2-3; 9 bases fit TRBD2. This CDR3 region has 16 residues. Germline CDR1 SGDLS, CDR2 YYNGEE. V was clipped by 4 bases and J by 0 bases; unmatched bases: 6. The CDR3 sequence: CASSLRTSASTDTQYF. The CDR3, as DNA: TGTGCCAGCAGCCTGCGGACTAGCGCGAGCACAGATACGCAGTATTTT. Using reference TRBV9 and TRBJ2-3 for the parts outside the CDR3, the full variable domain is DSGVTQTPKHLITATGQRVTLRCSPRSGDLSVYWYQQSLDQGLQFLIQYYNGEERAKGNILERFSAQQFPDLHSELNLSSLELGDSALYFCASSLRTSASTDTQYFGPGTRLTVL.

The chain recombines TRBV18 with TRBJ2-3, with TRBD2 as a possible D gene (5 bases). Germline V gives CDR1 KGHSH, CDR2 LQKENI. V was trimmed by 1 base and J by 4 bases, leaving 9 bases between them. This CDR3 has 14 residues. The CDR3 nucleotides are TGTGCCAGCTCACCACGAGGGATGGCAGATACGCAGTATTTT. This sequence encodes CASSPRGMADTQYF. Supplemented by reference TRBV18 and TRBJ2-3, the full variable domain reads NAGVMQNPRHLVRRRGQEARLRCSPMKGHSHVYWYRQLPEEGLKFMVYLQKENIIDESGMPKERFSAEFPKEGPSILRIQQVVRGDSAAYFCASSPRGMADTQYFGPGTRLTVL.

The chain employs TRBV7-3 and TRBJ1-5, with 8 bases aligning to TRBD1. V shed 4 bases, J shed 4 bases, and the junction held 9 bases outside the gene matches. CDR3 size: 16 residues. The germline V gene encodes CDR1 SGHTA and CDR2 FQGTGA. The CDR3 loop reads CASSSGGQGSNQPQHF. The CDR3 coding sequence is TGTGCCAGCAGCTCCGGCGGACAGGGTTCTAATCAGCCCCAGCATTTT.